This passage covers 29 T cell receptor beta chains from one sample sequenced in a study of shared clonotypes between healthy human individuals (dated by TCRdb to the early 2020s). The protocol used for the library was the immunoSEQ multiplex PCR assay. TCRdb retrieved this table from immuneACCESS and kept in-frame rearrangements only. Not all clones are present; in checked studies, unresolved V genes account for under half, and no reason is known for the remainder. This sample holds a few hundred thousand clones; almost 97% were observed only once. 0.057% of the sample is in the top ten clones. Sequencing was carried out using naive CD4+ T cells sorted from blood. This specimen's cell subset or site label, interpreted: CD45RA+ positively selected. The receptors stem from a woman aged 25 to 39 in good health.

The gene calls are TRBV12-5 and TRBJ2-3; 10 nucleotides align to TRBD2. Germline values: CDR1 LGHNT, CDR2 FRNRAP. CDR3 length: 18 amino acids. Unmatched junction bases numbered 7, after V lost 0 bases and J lost 1 base. Here the CDR3 reads CASGLVPSGSIGTDTQYF. CDR3 sequence (DNA): TGTGCTAGTGGTTTGGTGCCTAGCGGGAGCATCGGCACAGATACGCAGTATTTT.

The chain has TRBV6-5 and TRBJ2-1, with a tentative D call TRBD2 (6 bases). Trimming left V 10 bases short and J 3 bases short, with 13 bases between. The CDR3 runs 13 residues. Germline assignment: CDR1 MNHEY and CDR2 SVGAGI. CDR3: CATRRGRYNEQFF. The DNA for the CDR3 is TGTGCCACCCGGAGGGGACGCTACAATGAGCAGTTCTTC.

This sequence joins TRBV11-2 and TRBJ1-1, with D unclear. Per germline, CDR1 SGHAT and CDR2 FQNNGV. Between the trimmed V and J ends, which lost 1 base and 8 bases, there was a span of 20 bases. The CDR3 covers 16 residues. The CDR3 loop is CASSLVWSGRVSEAFF. For the CDR3, the DNA is TGTGCCAGCAGCTTAGTGTGGTCGGGGAGGGTTAGCGAAGCTTTCTTT.

This chain uses TRBV5-4 with TRBJ1-1, with D maybe TRBD1 (5 bases). Germline CDR1 and CDR2: SGHNT and YYREEE (reference sequence). This CDR3 region has 13 residues. V lost 8 bases to trimming and J lost 7 bases, with 18 bases between them. Here the CDR3 reads CASTPGAGDEAFF. The CDR3 DNA reads TGTGCCAGTACCCCCGGGGCGGGGGATGAAGCTTTCTTT.

V gene TRBV5-1 combines with J gene TRBJ2-7, with D possibly being TRBD1 (5 bases). V lost 0 bases and J lost 7, with 14 bases in between. Looked up from germline, CDR1 is SGHRS and CDR2 is YFSETQ. This CDR3 has 14 amino acids. The CDR3 here is CASSLVGAVGEQYF. For the CDR3, the DNA is TGCGCCAGCAGCTTGGTTGGGGCCGTCGGAGAGCAGTACTTC.

The J gene is TRBJ1-2, the V gene TRBV28; D remains unclear. Per the germline V gene, CDR1 is MDHEN and CDR2 is SYDVKM. V shed 7 bases and J shed 0 bases, with 12 bases lying between them. This CDR3 has 14 residues. CDR3 in DNA: TGTGCCAGCAATGAGTGGCCCTCTAACTATGGCTACACCTTC. Translated, it gives CASNEWPSNYGYTF.

This chain joins TRBV28 and TRBJ2-1; no reliable D call. Germline assignment: CDR1 MDHEN and CDR2 SYDVKM. The germline V and J ends were trimmed by 3 bases and 0 bases, with 6 bases remaining between them. The CDR3 is made up of 14 amino acids. CDR3 protein: CASSFFSSYNEQFF. The CDR3 DNA reads as TGTGCCAGCAGTTTTTTCTCCTCCTACAATGAGCAGTTCTTC.

V gene TRBV19 combines with J gene TRBJ1-5; D is perhaps TRBD1 (6 bases). Germline V gene data show CDR1 as LNHDA and CDR2 as SQIVND (reference sequence). V was trimmed by 6 bases and J by 4 bases, leaving 13 bases between them. The CDR3 covers 14 residues. CDR3 DNA sequence: TGTGCCAGTAGCCCCTTAGGACAGAATCAGCCCCAGCATTTT. This translates into CASSPLGQNQPQHF.

CDR3 DNA sequence: TGTGCTAGTGGTTCCCCCTTAAGGGCCCGCTCCTACGAGCAGTACTTC. Protein: CASGSPLRARSYEQYF. This rearrangement joins TRBV12-5 to TRBJ2-7, with D hard to call. V was shortened by 4 bases and J by 0 bases, with 16 bases between the two germline ends. Per the germline V gene, CDR1 is LGHNT and CDR2 is FRNRAP. CDR3 length equals 16 residues.

The chain combines TRBV28 with TRBJ1-5; tentative D call: TRBD1 (6 bases). The CDR3 has 16 amino acids. Trimming pared 5 bases from V and 7 bases from J, leaving 21 bases between. Germline CDR1 reads MDHEN; CDR2 reads SYDVKM. The CDR3 region is CASSLPGVGAYQPQHF. In nucleotides, the CDR3 is TGTGCCAGCAGTCTCCCCGGGGTGGGGGCATACCAGCCCCAGCATTTT.

This clone is a singleton in its sample. The genes are TRBV18 and TRBJ1-1, with a weak D call TRBD1 (6 bases). The length of the CDR3 is 14 residues. Trimming cost V 5 bases and J 6 bases, with 16 bases left between them. Germline V lookup: CDR1 KGHSH, CDR2 LQKENI. CDR3 region: CASSDRTESSEAFF. CDR3 nucleotides: TGTGCCAGCTCAGACCGGACAGAGAGTTCTGAAGCTTTCTTT.

V is TRBV7-2 and J is TRBJ2-7; no firm D call. From germline, CDR1 is SGHTA and CDR2 FQGNSA. The CDR3 spans 13 residues. V lost 2 bases and J lost 1, with 6 bases in between. The CDR3 spells CASSLSGSYEQYF. The CDR3 bases are TGTGCCAGCAGCTTATCCGGGTCCTACGAGCAGTACTTC.

The chain is built from TRBV28 and TRBJ1-2, with 11 bases identical to TRBD1. V gave up 4 bases and J gave up 8 bases; unmatched junction bases: 9. There are 15 residues in the CDR3. The germline gives CDR1 MDHEN, CDR2 SYDVKM. The CDR3 loop reads CASSSPGTGGYGYTF. The CDR3 DNA reads TGTGCCAGCAGTTCCCCCGGGACAGGGGGATACGGCTACACCTTC.

This chain uses TRBV10-3 with TRBJ2-3; no firm D call. Trimming removed 4 bases from V and 3 bases from J, with 14 bases in between. CDR1 is ENHRY, CDR2 SYGVKD, per germline. The CDR3 contains 15 residues. Here the CDR3 reads CAISGAKASTDTQYF. Here the CDR3 DNA reads TGTGCCATCAGTGGTGCGAAAGCTTCGACAGATACGCAGTATTTT.

The chain employs TRBV6-6 and TRBJ2-4; D is uncertain. V lost 2 bases, J lost 6 bases, and 8 bases lay in between. This CDR3 spans 13 amino acids. Germline V gene lookup returns CDR1 MNHNY and CDR2 SVGAGI (reference sequence). The CDR3 sequence is CASSYTSGNIQYF. The CDR3, as DNA: TGTGCCAGCAGTTACACGTCAGGAAACATTCAGTACTTC.

The V call is TRBV7-9, the J call TRBJ2-1, with 7 nucleotides matching TRBD2. The V gene end was trimmed by 5 bases and the J gene end by 9 bases; junction bases not matched to a gene: 16. Germline V gene sequence: CDR1 SEHNR, CDR2 FQNEAQ (reference sequence). This CDR3 comprises 16 residues. The CDR3: CASSPKGGGSWVEQFF. The CDR3 DNA sequence: TGTGCCAGCAGCCCTAAGGGAGGCGGGAGTTGGGTTGAGCAGTTCTTC.

The gene calls are TRBV5-1 and TRBJ2-6; D not certain. This CDR3 contains 14 residues. The germline V gene has CDR1 SGHRS and CDR2 YFSETQ. Trimming shortened V by 0 bases and J by 3 bases, and 4 bases separated the two germline ends. CDR3 residues: CASSLVGGANVLTF. The CDR3 bases are TGCGCCAGCAGCTTGGTTGGTGGGGCCAACGTCCTGACTTTC.

The chain is built from TRBV2 and TRBJ2-5, with D perhaps matching TRBD2 (5 bases). The CDR3 runs 13 residues. Germline CDR1 SNHLY, CDR2 FYNNEI. Trimming pared 1 base from V and 5 bases from J, leaving 8 bases between. The CDR3 region is CASSEEQRETQYF. As DNA, the CDR3 is TGTGCCAGCAGTGAAGAGCAGCGGGAGACCCAGTACTTC.

V is TRBV18 and J is TRBJ2-5, with 10 bases fitting TRBD2. V dropped 3 bases and J dropped 0; count of bases not matched to a gene: 4. The CDR3 contains 16 residues. The germline V gene encodes CDR1 KGHSH and CDR2 LQKENI. The CDR3 coding sequence is TGTGCCAGCTCACCGTCTAGCGGGAGATACCAAGAGACCCAGTACTTC. Protein sequence: CASSPSSGRYQETQYF.

The J gene is TRBJ2-6, the V gene TRBV21-1. TRBV21-1 is classified as a pseudogene. The length of the CDR3 is 15 residues. In DNA, the CDR3 is TGTGCCAGCATCCCACGTTACTCTGGGGCCAACGTCCTGACTTTC. Its translation is CASIPRYSGANVLTF.

The chain recombines TRBV7-2 with TRBJ1-3; tentative D call: TRBD1 (6 bases). Germline CDR1 and CDR2: SGHTA and FQGNSA. The CDR3 covers 16 residues. Trimming pared 0 bases from V and 4 bases from J, leaving 13 bases between. The CDR3 region has the DNA TGTGCCAGCAGCTTAGCCGCAGGGGCGGGCGGAAACACCATATATTTT. It translates to CASSLAAGAGGNTIYF.

V gene TRBV18 combines with J gene TRBJ2-2, with a possible D match to TRBD2 (6 bases). This CDR3 region has 14 residues. The germline V and J ends were trimmed by 1 base and 5 bases, with 8 bases remaining between them. Germline V gives CDR1 KGHSH, CDR2 LQKENI. The CDR3 DNA sequence: TGTGCCAGCTCACCACGTGGGGGGACCGGGGAGCTGTTTTTT. It encodes CASSPRGGTGELFF.

This sequence joins TRBV4-1 and TRBJ2-1, with D perhaps matching TRBD2 (5 bases). CDR3 length: 13 residues. The V end was cut by 0 bases, the J end by 12 bases, with 12 bases between. Germline V CDR1 and CDR2: MGHRA, YSYEKL. CDR3 DNA sequence: TGCGCCAGCAGCCAAGACCCACCACGGGGGCAGTTCTTC. Protein sequence: CASSQDPPRGQFF.

This clone was counted a single time. The chain joins TRBV28 to TRBJ1-1, with a tentative D call TRBD1 (5 bases). The CDR3 length is 11 residues. V was cut by 1 base and J by 10 bases, with 7 bases left in between. CDR1 is MDHEN, CDR2 SYDVKM, per germline. The CDR3 loop is CASSLLRGAFF. As DNA, the CDR3 is TGTGCCAGCAGTTTATTAAGGGGAGCTTTCTTT.

V usage is TRBV5-6 and J usage is TRBJ2-5; tentatively, D is TRBD1 (5 bases). The CDR3 extends over 16 amino acids. Trimming left V 1 base short and J 0 bases short, with 13 bases between. The germline V gene encodes CDR1 SGHDT and CDR2 YYEEEE. CDR3 DNA: TGTGCCAGCAGCTTGAAGGCAGGACACGACCAAGAGACCCAGTACTTC. Residues: CASSLKAGHDQETQYF.

This clone was recorded only once. This chain uses TRBV15 with TRBJ2-2; D is perhaps TRBD2 (7 bases). CDR1 is LNHNV and CDR2 is YYDKDF in the germline V gene (reference sequence). Trimming removed 4 bases from V and 5 bases from J, with 20 bases in between. The CDR3 has 17 amino acids. CDR3 bases: TGTGCCACCAGCACCCGGCCCGAGGGGGGGAAAACCGGGGAGCTGTTTTTT. Protein sequence: CATSTRPEGGKTGELFF.

The V gene is TRBV6-4, the J gene TRBJ2-3, with 9 bases that match TRBD1. The V segment lost 6 bases and the J segment 1 base; nucleotides outside the gene matches: 5. Germline V gives CDR1 MRHNA, CDR2 SNTAGT. This CDR3 comprises 15 residues. The CDR3 sequence: CASSGTGLGTDTQYF. Written as DNA, the CDR3 is TGTGCCAGCAGCGGGACAGGGTTAGGCACAGATACGCAGTATTTT.

V and J are TRBV10-2 and TRBJ2-2; TRBD2 might be the D (7 bases). The CDR3 totals 15 residues. Germline loops: CDR1 WSHSY, CDR2 SAAADI. Trimming removed 7 bases at V and 4 bases at J, with 16 bases between. CDR3 protein: CASMTGGLRTGELFF. CDR3 sequence (DNA): TGCGCCAGCATGACCGGGGGGCTTCGCACCGGGGAGCTGTTTTTT.

CDR3 sequence: CASSEKTSGRFGGEQFF. Here the CDR3 DNA reads TGCGCCAGCAGCGAAAAGACTAGCGGGAGATTCGGTGGTGAGCAGTTCTTC. The chain has TRBV4-1 and TRBJ2-1; TRBD2 agrees at 12 bases. The CDR3 runs 17 residues. With 5 bases clipped from V and 9 bases from J, the junction kept 14 bases outside the gene matches. Germline CDR1 and CDR2: MGHRA and YSYEKL.